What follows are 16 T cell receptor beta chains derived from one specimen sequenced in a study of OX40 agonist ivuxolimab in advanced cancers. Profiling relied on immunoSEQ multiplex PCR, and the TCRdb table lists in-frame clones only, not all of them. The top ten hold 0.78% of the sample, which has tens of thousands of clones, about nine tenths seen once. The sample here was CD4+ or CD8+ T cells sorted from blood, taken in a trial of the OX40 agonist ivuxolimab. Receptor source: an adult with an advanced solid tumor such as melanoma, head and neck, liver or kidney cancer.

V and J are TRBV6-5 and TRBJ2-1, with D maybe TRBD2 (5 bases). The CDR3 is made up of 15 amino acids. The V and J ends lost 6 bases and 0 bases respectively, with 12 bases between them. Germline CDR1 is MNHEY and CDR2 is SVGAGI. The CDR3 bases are TGTGCCAGCAGGAGAGGACTGAGCTCCTACAATGAGCAGTTCTTC. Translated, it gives CASRRGLSSYNEQFF.

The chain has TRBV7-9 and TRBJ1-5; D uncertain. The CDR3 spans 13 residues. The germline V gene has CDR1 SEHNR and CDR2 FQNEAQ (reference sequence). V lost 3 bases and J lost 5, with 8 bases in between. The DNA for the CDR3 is TGTGCCAGCAGCTTTAGGGCGGATCAGCCCCAGCATTTT. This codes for CASSFRADQPQHF.

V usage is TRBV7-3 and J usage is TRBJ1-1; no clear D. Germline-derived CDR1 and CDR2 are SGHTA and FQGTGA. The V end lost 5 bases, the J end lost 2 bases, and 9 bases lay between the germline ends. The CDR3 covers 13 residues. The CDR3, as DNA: TGTGCCAGCAGCACGGGCCCCAACACTGAAGCTTTCTTT. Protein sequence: CASSTGPNTEAFF.

The CDR3 loop is CASSPEQGSSYEQYF. In DNA, the CDR3 is TGTGCCAGCAGTCCCGAACAGGGAAGCTCCTACGAGCAGTACTTC. The V gene is TRBV7-6, the J gene TRBJ2-7; D may be TRBD1 (6 bases). V was cut by 6 bases and J by 0 bases, with 15 bases left in between. CDR1 is SGHVS and CDR2 is FNYEAQ in the germline V gene. The CDR3 consists of 15 residues.

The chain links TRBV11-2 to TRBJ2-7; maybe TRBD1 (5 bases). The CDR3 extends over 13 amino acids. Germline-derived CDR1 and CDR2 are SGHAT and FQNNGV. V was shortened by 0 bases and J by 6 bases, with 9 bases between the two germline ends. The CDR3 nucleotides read TGTGCCAGCAGCTTAGAAGTGGGGCTCGAGCAGTACTTC. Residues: CASSLEVGLEQYF.

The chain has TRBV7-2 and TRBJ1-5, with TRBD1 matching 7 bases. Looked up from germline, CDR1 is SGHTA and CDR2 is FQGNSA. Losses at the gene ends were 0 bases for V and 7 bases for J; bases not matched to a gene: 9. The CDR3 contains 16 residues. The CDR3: CASSLADYRGSQPQHF. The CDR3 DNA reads TGTGCCAGCAGCTTAGCCGATTACAGGGGTTCACAGCCCCAGCATTTT. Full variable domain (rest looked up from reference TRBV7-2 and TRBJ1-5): GAGVSQSPSNKVTEKGKDVELRCDPISGHTALYWYRQSLGQGLEFLIYFQGNSAPDKSGLPSDRFSAERTGGSVSTLTIQRTQQEDSAVYLCASSLADYRGSQPQHFGDGTRLSIL.

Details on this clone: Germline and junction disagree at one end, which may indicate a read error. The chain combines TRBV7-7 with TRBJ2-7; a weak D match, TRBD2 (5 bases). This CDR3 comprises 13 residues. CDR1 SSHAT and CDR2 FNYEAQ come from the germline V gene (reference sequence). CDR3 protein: CASSKDWGYEQYF. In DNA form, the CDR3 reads TGTGCTAGCAGCAAGGACTGGGGCTACGAGCAGTACTTC.

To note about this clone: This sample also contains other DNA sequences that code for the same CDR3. The CDR3 bases are TGCGCCAGCAGCTTAGGTGGTAACACTGAAGCTTTCTTT. Translating gives CASSLGGNTEAFF. The chain carries TRBV5-1 and TRBJ1-1; no firm D call. The CDR3 spans 13 residues. Trimming removed 2 bases from V and 2 bases from J, with 7 bases in between. Germline CDR1 reads SGHRS; CDR2 reads YFSETQ.

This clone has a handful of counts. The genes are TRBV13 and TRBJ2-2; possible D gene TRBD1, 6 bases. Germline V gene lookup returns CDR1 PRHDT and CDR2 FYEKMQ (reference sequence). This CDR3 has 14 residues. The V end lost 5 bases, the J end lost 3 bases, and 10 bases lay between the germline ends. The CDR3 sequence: CASSRQGYTGELFF. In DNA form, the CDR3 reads TGTGCCAGCAGCCGTCAGGGGTACACCGGGGAGCTGTTTTTT.

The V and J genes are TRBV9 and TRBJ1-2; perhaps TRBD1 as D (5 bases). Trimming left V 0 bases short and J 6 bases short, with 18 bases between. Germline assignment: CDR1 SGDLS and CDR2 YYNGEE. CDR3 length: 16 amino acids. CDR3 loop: CASSVATRMGTDGYTF. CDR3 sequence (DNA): TGTGCCAGCAGCGTAGCTACGAGGATGGGGACGGATGGCTACACCTTC.

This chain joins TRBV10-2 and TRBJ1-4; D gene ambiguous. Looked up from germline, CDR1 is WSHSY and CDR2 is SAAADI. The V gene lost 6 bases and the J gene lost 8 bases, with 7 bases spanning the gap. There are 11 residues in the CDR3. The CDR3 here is CASSREEKLFF. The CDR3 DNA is TGCGCCAGCAGCCGGGAAGAAAAACTGTTTTTT.

Here the CDR3 reads CASSLDRDQETQYF. The CDR3 bases are TGTGCCAGCAGCTTAGATCGAGACCAAGAGACCCAGTACTTC. The genes are TRBV11-2 and TRBJ2-5; D not resolved. This CDR3 comprises 14 residues. V shed 0 bases and J shed 0 bases, with 5 bases lying between them. Germline CDR1 SGHAT, CDR2 FQNNGV.

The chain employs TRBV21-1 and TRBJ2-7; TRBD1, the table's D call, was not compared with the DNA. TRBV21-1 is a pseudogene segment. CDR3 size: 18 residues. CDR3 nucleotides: TGTGCCAGCAGCGACCGTGGGAACAGGCGAAATCCAACCTACGAGCAGTACTTC. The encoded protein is CASSDRGNRRNPTYEQYF.

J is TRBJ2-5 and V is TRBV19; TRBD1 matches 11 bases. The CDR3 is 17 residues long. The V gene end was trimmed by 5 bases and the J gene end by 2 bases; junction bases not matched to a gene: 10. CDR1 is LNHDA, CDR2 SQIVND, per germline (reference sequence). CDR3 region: CASSPRGDRGGQETQYF. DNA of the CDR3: TGTGCCAGTAGTCCCCGGGGGGACAGGGGGGGTCAAGAGACCCAGTACTTC. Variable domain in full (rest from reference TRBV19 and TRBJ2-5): DGGITQSPKYLFRKEGQNVTLSCEQNLNHDAMYWYRQDPGQGLRLIYYSQIVNDFQKGDIAEGYSVSREKKESFPLTVTSAQKNPTAFYLCASSPRGDRGGQETQYFGPGTRLLVL.

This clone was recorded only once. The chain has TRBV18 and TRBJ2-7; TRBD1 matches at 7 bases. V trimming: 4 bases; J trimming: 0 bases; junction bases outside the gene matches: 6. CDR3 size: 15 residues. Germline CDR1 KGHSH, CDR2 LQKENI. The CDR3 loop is CASSLGQVHSYEQYF. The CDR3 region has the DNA TGTGCCAGCTCACTCGGACAGGTCCACTCCTACGAGCAGTACTTC.

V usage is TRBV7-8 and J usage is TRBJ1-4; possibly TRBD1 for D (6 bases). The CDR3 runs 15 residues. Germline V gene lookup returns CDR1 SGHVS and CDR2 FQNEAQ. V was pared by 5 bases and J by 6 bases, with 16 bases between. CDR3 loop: CASSLLGQKDEKLFF. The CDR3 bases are TGTGCCAGCAGCCTCCTGGGACAAAAGGATGAAAAACTGTTTTTT.